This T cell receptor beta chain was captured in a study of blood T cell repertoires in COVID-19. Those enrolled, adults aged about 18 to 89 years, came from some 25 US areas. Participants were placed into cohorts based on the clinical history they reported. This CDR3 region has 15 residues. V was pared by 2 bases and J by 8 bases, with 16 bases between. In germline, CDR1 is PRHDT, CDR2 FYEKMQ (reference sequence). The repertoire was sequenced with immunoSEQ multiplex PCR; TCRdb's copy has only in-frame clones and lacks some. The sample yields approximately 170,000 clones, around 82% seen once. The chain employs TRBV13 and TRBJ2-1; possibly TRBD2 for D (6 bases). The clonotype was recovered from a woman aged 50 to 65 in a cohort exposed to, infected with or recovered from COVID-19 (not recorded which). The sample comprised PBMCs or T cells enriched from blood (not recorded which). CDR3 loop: CASSLLLAGGDEQFF. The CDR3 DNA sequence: TGTGCCAGCAGCTTACTTCTAGCTGGCGGGGATGAGCAGTTCTTC.